This record looks at one TCR beta chain sequence and its context. Its antigen is currently not known. Base qualities were left out, and no much larger clone turns up one base away. The sample is drawn from a study of T cells in localized non-small cell lung cancer (dated by TCRdb to about 2020). Study-level background: The study examined T cell repertoires in hundreds of patients with early-stage NSCLC and compared tumors with uninvolved tumor-adjacent lungs. The cohort consisted of 236 treatment-naive NSCLC patients whose localized lung tumors had been resected. Of the NSCLC patients, 120 to 150 were male and approximately 100 were female, and the mean age was approximately 66 years. The research as a whole found: Longer overall survival was associated with higher T cell density in blood, whereas shorter survival was associated with higher clonality in adjacent lung. A median of roughly 50 of the top 100 tumor clones turned up in the paired uninvolved adjacent lung, and fewer than 35 of those clones also ranked among the top 100 of that same adjacent lung. Uninvolved tumor-adjacent lung showed the highest T cell clonality, higher than tumor, which suggests more focused antigenic responses in the adjacent lung. Since the design was exploratory, TCR variables were selected using unadjusted p-values with no false-discovery rate correction. Multi-region tumor sequencing was not performed, so intratumor heterogeneity could not be excluded.

Relative to germline, V is missing 2 bases and J is missing 4 bases, with 8 bases of the junction outside any gene match. The CDR3 measures 15 amino acids from cysteine to phenylalanine. Left in the record is the CDR3 DNA by itself, 45 bases read in frame from the first base. The CDR1 and CDR2 encoded by the germline V gene are SGHRS and YFSETQ. The immunoSEQ Assay was used to sequence TCR beta CDR3 regions from DNA. Under the source paper's analysis protocol: T cell density was computed as TCR beta template counts normalized to usable DNA estimated by amplifying housekeeping genes. The preseqR package was used to estimate richness by extrapolating to 400,000 templates for PBMC samples and to 120,000 templates for tissue samples. Clonality was defined as one minus Pielou's evenness. Tissue-enriched TCRs were identified through differential abundance testing performed on productive amino-acid clonotypes, with a minimum total count of 5 and an alpha of 0.1. Repertoire overlap between compartments was quantified with the Jaccard Index and Morisita Overlap Index. GLIPH grouped TCR beta CDR3s together with public tetramer-defined viral CDR3s, and a viral motif had to include at least three viral sequences and show V-gene enrichment. Imported from immuneACCESS, the table was reduced by TCRdb to in-frame sequences with V and J called. These copies leave out some clones; in studies compared against another copy, an unresolved V gene accounts for under half, and the cause of the remainder is not known. V and J calls and clone size follow that table, whereas D and trimming were derived from the DNA. For this sample there are a few thousand clones; around 21% appear just once. The leading ten clones occupy 4% to 6% of the sample.

At diagnosis, tumor, uninvolved tumor-adjacent lung and peripheral blood were collected and then preserved as a mix of FFPE and fresh-frozen material. This chain is built from TRBV5-1 and TRBJ2-7, with 8 bases aligning to TRBD1. Sequencing used lung tumor tissue, obtained before any cancer treatment. This receptor was obtained from a female donor older than 55 with stage I lung adenocarcinoma. The bases read TGCGCCAGCAGCTTCCGGACAGGGTCTTGGTACGAGCAGTACTTC. This gives the protein CASSFRTGSWYEQYF.